One and the same sample provided the 7 T cell receptor beta chains below, sequenced in a study of CD8 T cells in Susac syndrome. Random hexamers were used to reverse transcribe the RNA input (about 0.5 to 1 ug). TCRdb re-called the immunoSEQ multiplex PCR reads with MiXCR, one entry per CDR3 protein. The table has about 130,000 distinct CDR3 sequences, around nine tenths seen once. Sequencing was performed on CD8+ T cells from PBMCs. These receptors originate from a human donor with multiple sclerosis.

The V gene is TRBV4-3, the J gene TRBJ2-7, with D tentatively TRBD2 (7 bases). V was shortened by 0 bases and J by 7 bases, with 13 bases between the two germline ends. This CDR3 has 14 residues. Germline loops: CDR1 LGHNA, CDR2 YSLEER. DNA for the CDR3: TGCGCCAGCAGCCAAGATCGCGGGGGCTGGGAGCAGTACTTC. Its protein is CASSQDRGGWEQYF.

The V call is TRBV10-3, the J call TRBJ2-7, with 10 bases identical to TRBD1. CDR3 length: 15 amino acids. The germline V gene encodes CDR1 ENHRY and CDR2 SYGVKD. Trimming at V came to 2 bases and at J to 3 bases, leaving 4 bases not matched to a gene. The CDR3 loop is CAISEAGTGDYEQYF. The DNA for the CDR3 is TGTGCCATCAGTGAGGCCGGGACAGGGGACTACGAGCAGTACTTC.

This chain joins TRBV7-8 and TRBJ1-2; a possible D gene is TRBD1 (6 bases). The CDR3 loop spans 13 amino acids. Trimming cost V 5 bases and J 6 bases, with 13 bases left between them. Germline CDR1 SGHVS, CDR2 FQNEAQ. CDR3 sequence reads: CASSQQGIDGYTF. CDR3 sequence (DNA): TGTGCCAGCAGCCAACAGGGAATCGATGGCTACACCTTC.

The rearrangement links TRBV7-9 to TRBJ2-7; 9 bases agree with TRBD1. The CDR3 is 17 residues long. Germline loops: CDR1 SEHNR, CDR2 FQNEAQ (reference sequence). With 2 bases clipped from V and 1 base from J, the junction kept 9 bases outside the gene matches. The CDR3 nucleotides are TGTGCCAGCAGCTTAAATATCAGGACAGGGGATTCCTACGAGCAGTACTTC. This sequence encodes CASSLNIRTGDSYEQYF. Supplemented by reference TRBV7-9 and TRBJ2-7, the full variable domain reads DTGVSQNPRHKITKRGQNVTFRCDPISEHNRLYWYRQTLGQGPEFLTYFQNEAQLEKSRLLSDRFSAERPKGSFSTLEIQRTEQGDSAMYLCASSLNIRTGDSYEQYFGPGTRLTVT.

This clonotype is a singleton in its sample. This chain joins TRBV4-3 and TRBJ1-2, with a possible D match to TRBD1 (5 bases). Deletions cut 0 bases from V and 6 bases from J, with 11 bases between. This CDR3 is built from 14 residues. CDR1 and CDR2 (germline): LGHNA, YSLEER. The CDR3 spells CASSQDGTGDGYTF. The CDR3 region has the DNA TGCGCCAGCAGCCAAGACGGGACCGGCGATGGCTACACCTTC.

In its sample, this clonotype was seen once. V is TRBV20-1 and J is TRBJ2-1, with D uncertain. This CDR3 spans 14 amino acids. CDR1 DFQATT and CDR2 SNEGSKA come from the germline V gene (reference sequence). The V end was cut by 0 bases, the J end by 2 bases, with 8 bases between. The CDR3 DNA is TGCAGTGCTAGAGACGCGGATGCCTACAATGAGCAGTTCTTC. Translated: CSARDADAYNEQFF.

This chain connects TRBV3-1 to TRBJ2-7; a weak D match, TRBD2 (5 bases). The CDR3 loop spans 15 amino acids. Germline V gives CDR1 LGHDT, CDR2 YNNKEL (reference sequence). Trimming cost V 0 bases and J 1 base, with 10 bases left between them. CDR3 in amino acids: CASSQDWRNSYEQYF. The CDR3 DNA is TGTGCCAGCAGCCAAGATTGGAGGAATTCCTACGAGCAGTACTTC.